Listed below are T cell receptor beta chains from one sample, sequenced in a study of T cells after yellow fever vaccination. TCRdb redid the calling of the 5' RACE reads with MiXCR, one entry per CDR3 protein. The sample records 200,000 to 250,000 distinct CDR3 sequences, roughly 3% being singletons. The specimen comprised CD4+ T cells sorted from PBMCs, sampled 10 days after the yellow fever booster vaccination. The source of these receptors is a man aged 18 to 29 who received the YFV17D yellow fever vaccine. Each CDR3 is given with its conserved first and last residue. The order of the fields is CDR3 DNA, CDR3 protein, D gene, V gene, clone size, J gene. A D gene is named only where the DNA matches it firmly. Part of the rows lack a size; the others show once, few, many or a class for expanded clones.

TGTGCCAGCAGCTCAACGGGGCCTGGCTCCCAGTACTTC	CASSSTGPGSQYF	NA	TRBV11-1	many	TRBJ2-5
TGTGCCAGCACGAGGGATCCCAATGGCTACACCTTC	CASTRDPNGYTF	NA	TRBV28	few	TRBJ1-2
TGTGCCAGCAGCAGGCCGACAGGGGGCACAGATACGCAGTATTTT	CASSRPTGGTDTQYF	NA	TRBV21-1	few	TRBJ2-3
TGTGCCAGCCGCCTGGGGGTAGCCGGGGAGCTGTTTTTT	CASRLGVAGELFF	NA	TRBV2	few	TRBJ2-2
TGTGCCAGCAGCTTTGGAAAGGGGGCGGATACGCAGTATTTT	CASSFGKGADTQYF	TRBD1	TRBV7-2	many	TRBJ2-3
TGCAGCGTTGATGTGCTCTTCACAGATACGCAGTATTTT	CSVDVLFTDTQYF	NA	TRBV29-1	many	TRBJ2-3
TGCAGTGCTAGAGAGCGTCGGATCCACGAGCAGTACTTC	CSARERRIHEQYF	NA	TRBV20-1	few	TRBJ2-7
TGTGCCACCAGCAGAGCCGGGACCCCCGGGAATGGCTACACCTTC	CATSRAGTPGNGYTF	NA	TRBV15	many	TRBJ1-2
TGTGCCAGCAGCTCCATTCCCGGCGCTGAAGCTTTCTTT	CASSSIPGAEAFF	NA	TRBV5-6	few	TRBJ1-1
TGTGCCAGCAGCTTAGTAGGGACTAGCGGGGCCTACAATGAGCAGTTCTTC	CASSLVGTSGAYNEQFF	TRBD2	TRBV11-2	NA	TRBJ2-1
TGTGCCAGCAGTAGGGACAGGGGTCTTACTCAGCCCCAGCATTTT	CASSRDRGLTQPQHF	TRBD1	TRBV5-6	many	TRBJ1-5
TGTGCCAGCAGCTTTCAGGGTCCTATTAATTCACCCCTCCACTTT	CASSFQGPINSPLHF	NA	TRBV7-9	few	TRBJ1-6
TGTGCCATTCGGAGAGGGCTACTCCAAGAGACCCAGTACTTC	CAIRRGLLQETQYF	NA	TRBV6-2/TRBV6-3	few	TRBJ2-5
TGTGCCAGCAGTTCTCGACGGAACACTGAAGCTTTCTTT	CASSSRRNTEAFF	NA	TRBV27	many	TRBJ1-1
TGCGCCAGCAGCTTGGCCGAGGGGACCGGAGCTTTCTTT	CASSLAEGTGAFF	NA	TRBV5-1	few	TRBJ1-1
TGCGCCAGCAGCCAAACCGGACGGGGCCAAGAGACCCAGTACTTC	CASSQTGRGQETQYF	NA	TRBV4-3	many	TRBJ2-5
TGTGCCAGCATGGACAGGGGGCGGAACACCGGGGAGCTGTTTTTT	CASMDRGRNTGELFF	TRBD1	TRBV2	NA	TRBJ2-2
TGTGCCAGCTCAAAAGGAGAAAACACTGAAGCTTTCTTT	CASSKGENTEAFF	NA	TRBV18	NA	TRBJ1-1
TGTGCCAGCAGTTTCCGTCTAGCGCACTACACCGGGGAGCTGTTTTTT	CASSFRLAHYTGELFF	NA	TRBV27	many	TRBJ2-2
TGTGCCAGCAGCTTATCGCGGGGCCAAGAGACCCAGTACTTC	CASSLSRGQETQYF	NA	TRBV7-2	many	TRBJ2-5
TGTGCCAGCTCACGCCGGGACAGGGGCTTAACAGATACGCAGTATTTT	CASSRRDRGLTDTQYF	TRBD1	TRBV18	NA	TRBJ2-3
TGTGCCAGCAGCCCTGAGGGGGCAGCCACAGATACGCAGTATTTT	CASSPEGAATDTQYF	TRBD1	TRBV3-1	NA	TRBJ2-3
TGTGCCAGCAGCTTAACACCGAACACTGAAGCTTTCTTT	CASSLTPNTEAFF	NA	TRBV11-2	many	TRBJ1-1
TGTGCCAGCAGCTCCTCCAGGGTGCGTGGCTACACCTTC	CASSSSRVRGYTF	NA	TRBV7-3	few	TRBJ1-2
TGTGCCAGCAACCCGGACGGGGGCACCGGGGAGCTGTTTTTT	CASNPDGGTGELFF	NA	TRBV6-6	few	TRBJ2-2
TGTGCCAGCAGCCCGAGCGCCCGAGGTCAGCCCCAGCATTTT	CASSPSARGQPQHF	NA	TRBV12-3/TRBV12-4	many	TRBJ1-5
TGTGCCAGCAGTTATAGCGCGGCGGTAGGGACCCAGTACTTC	CASSYSAAVGTQYF	NA	TRBV6-6	NA	TRBJ2-5
TGTGCCAGCAGCTTACGACGGGGGGGCAATAATGAGCAGTTCTTC	CASSLRRGGNNEQFF	TRBD2	TRBV7-3	many	TRBJ2-1
TGCGCCAGTGGGACACCAGACTCTGGGGCCAACGTCCTGACTTTC	CASGTPDSGANVLTF	NA	TRBV5-1	few	TRBJ2-6
TGTGCCAGCAGCCCCCGTGGGTACAATGAGCAGTTCTTC	CASSPRGYNEQFF	NA	TRBV11-2	many	TRBJ2-1
TGTGCCAGCAGCTTAGCGACCGGGGGAGATACGCAGTATTTT	CASSLATGGDTQYF	NA	TRBV7-2	few	TRBJ2-3
TGTGCCAGCAGTTTACCGACAGGGGGAGGCGAGCAGTACTTC	CASSLPTGGGEQYF	TRBD1	TRBV28	NA	TRBJ2-7
TGCAGCGTTGAGACGGGACTAAAACTGTTTTTT	CSVETGLKLFF	NA	TRBV29-1	NA	TRBJ1-4
TGTGCCAGCTGCCCGGGACAGCTCCCAGATACGCAGTATTTT	CASCPGQLPDTQYF	TRBD1	TRBV19	NA	TRBJ2-3
TGCAGTGCTAGGCCAGCGGGGTGGGCGGATGAGCAGTTCTTC	CSARPAGWADEQFF	TRBD2	TRBV20-1	few	TRBJ2-1
TGCGCCAGCAGCCAAGATACCGCGGGAGGATATACGCAGTATTTT	CASSQDTAGGYTQYF	TRBD2	TRBV4-3	many	TRBJ2-3
TGCGCCAGCAGCCAGCCGACAAGCTCCTACGAGCAGTACTTC	CASSQPTSSYEQYF	NA	TRBV4-1	NA	TRBJ2-7
TGTGCCAGCAGTCAACAGGGGGTTTTGACCGGGGAGCTGTTTTTT	CASSQQGVLTGELFF	TRBD1	TRBV6-5	many	TRBJ2-2
TGTGCCAGCAGGACAGGGGGCGCGAGAACTAATGAAAAACTGTTTTTT	CASRTGGARTNEKLFF	TRBD1	TRBV12-3/TRBV12-4	NA	TRBJ1-4
TGTGCCAGCAGCTCCCCCTCCTCTGGGGGCTATGGCTACACCTTC	CASSSPSSGGYGYTF	NA	TRBV6-5	NA	TRBJ1-2
TGCGCCAGCAGCCGCCCCCAGGGAGGAGAGGAAAAACTGTTTTTT	CASSRPQGGEEKLFF	NA	TRBV5-1	NA	TRBJ1-4
TGTGCCTGGAGCTACGACTACGAGCAGTACTTC	CAWSYDYEQYF	NA	TRBV30	NA	TRBJ2-7
TGCGCCAGCAAGCCAGGGCTGGGGTTCTCCTACAATGAGCAGTTCTTC	CASKPGLGFSYNEQFF	NA	TRBV4-1	many	TRBJ2-1
TGTGCCAGCAGCACCCGGGACAGGGGGTCCAATCAGCCCCAGCATTTT	CASSTRDRGSNQPQHF	TRBD1	TRBV7-8	many	TRBJ1-5
TGTGCCAGCAGCTTTGGTGCTAGGGCACTCCAAGAGACCCAGTACTTC	CASSFGARALQETQYF	NA	TRBV7-2	many	TRBJ2-5
TGTGCCAGCAGTTACGAAGCGGGGGGTAAAGAGACCCAGTACTTC	CASSYEAGGKETQYF	TRBD2	TRBV6-2/TRBV6-3	few	TRBJ2-5
TGTGCCAGCAGCCCGCAACAGGGTCAAACTGAAGCTTTCTTT	CASSPQQGQTEAFF	NA	TRBV7-9	few	TRBJ1-1
TGCAGTGCTAGAGATCAGACCCGACCCTCCACCTTC	CSARDQTRPSTF	NA	TRBV20-1	many	TRBJ1-2
TGTGCCAGCAGCTTTCGGACAGCTAGCTACGAGCAGTACTTC	CASSFRTASYEQYF	NA	TRBV7-9	many	TRBJ2-7
TGTGCCAGCAGCCAGACCCCCACCCGGTGGCAAGAGACCCAGTACTTC	CASSQTPTRWQETQYF	NA	TRBV5-6	few	TRBJ2-5
TGCGCCAGCAGCAGAACGACTAGCGAAGGGGGAGATACGCAGTATTTT	CASSRTTSEGGDTQYF	TRBD2	TRBV5-1	few	TRBJ2-3